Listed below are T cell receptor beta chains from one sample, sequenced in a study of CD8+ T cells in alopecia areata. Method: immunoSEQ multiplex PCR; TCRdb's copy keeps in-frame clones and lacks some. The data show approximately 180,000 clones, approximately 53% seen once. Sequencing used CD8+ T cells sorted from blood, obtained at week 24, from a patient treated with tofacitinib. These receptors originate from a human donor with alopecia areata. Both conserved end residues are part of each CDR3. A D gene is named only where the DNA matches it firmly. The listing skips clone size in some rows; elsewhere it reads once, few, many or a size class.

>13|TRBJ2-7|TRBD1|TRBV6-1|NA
TGTGCCAGCAGTGCAGGGGGCCCCTACGAGCAGTACTTC
CASSAGGPYEQYF
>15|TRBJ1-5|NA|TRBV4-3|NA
TGCGCCAGCAGCCAAGGACGACAGGAACATCAGCCCCAGCATTTT
CASSQGRQEHQPQHF
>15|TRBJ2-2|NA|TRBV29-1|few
TGCAGCGTTGAAGTGCCGGGGGTAGGGACCGGGGAGCTGTTTTTT
CSVEVPGVGTGELFF
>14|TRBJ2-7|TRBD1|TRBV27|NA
TGTGCCAGCAGTACCACAGGGGGCTCCTACGAGCAGTACTTC
CASSTTGGSYEQYF
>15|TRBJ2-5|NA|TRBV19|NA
TGTGCCAGTAGTATACCGGGACTCGCTTGGGAGACCCAGTACTTC
CASSIPGLAWETQYF
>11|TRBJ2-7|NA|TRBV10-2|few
TGCGCCAGCAGTGATACCCCCGAGCAGTACTTC
CASSDTPEQYF
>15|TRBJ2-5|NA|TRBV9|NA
TGTGCCAGCAGCCCCCGGGGGACCTACCAAGAGACCCAGTACTTC
CASSPRGTYQETQYF
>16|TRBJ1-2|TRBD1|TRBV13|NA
TGTGCCAGCAGCTCACTACTGACAGGGGGCCCCGGAGGCTACACCTTC
CASSSLLTGGPGGYTF
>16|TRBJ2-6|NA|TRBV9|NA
TGTGCCAGCACCTCAAATCCTTACTCTGGGGCCAACGTCCTGACTTTC
CASTSNPYSGANVLTF
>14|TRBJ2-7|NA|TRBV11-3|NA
TGTGCCAGCAGCTTCTTTCAGGGGTCCTACGAGCAGTACTTC
CASSFFQGSYEQYF
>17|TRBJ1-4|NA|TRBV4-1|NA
TGCGCCAGCAGCCAAGAAACCCGGGGGGCAACTAATGAAAAACTGTTTTTT
CASSQETRGATNEKLFF